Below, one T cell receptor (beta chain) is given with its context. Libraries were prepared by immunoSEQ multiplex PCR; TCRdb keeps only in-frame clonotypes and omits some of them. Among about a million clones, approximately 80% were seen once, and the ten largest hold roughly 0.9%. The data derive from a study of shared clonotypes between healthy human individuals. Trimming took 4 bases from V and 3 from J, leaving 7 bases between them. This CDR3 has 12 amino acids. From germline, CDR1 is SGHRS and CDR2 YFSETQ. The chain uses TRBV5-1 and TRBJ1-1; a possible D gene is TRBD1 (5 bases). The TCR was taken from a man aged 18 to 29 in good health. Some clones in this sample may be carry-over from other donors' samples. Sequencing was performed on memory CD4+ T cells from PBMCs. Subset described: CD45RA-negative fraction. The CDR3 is CASSRGDTEAFF. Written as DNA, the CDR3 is TGCGCCAGCAGCCGAGGGGACACTGAAGCTTTCTTT. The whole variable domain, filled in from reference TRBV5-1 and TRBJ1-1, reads KAGVTQTPRYLIKTRGQQVTLSCSPISGHRSVSWYQQTPGQGLQFLFEYFSETQRNKGNFPGRFSGRQFSNSRSEMNVSTLELGDSALYLCASSRGDTEAFFGQGTRLTVV.